This TCR beta chain was identified in a study of T cells in localized non-small cell lung cancer. The germline gives CDR1 SEHNR, CDR2 FQNEAQ (reference sequence). Trimming pared 1 base from V and 8 bases from J, leaving 12 bases between. The CDR3 totals 14 residues. Libraries were prepared by immunoSEQ multiplex PCR; TCRdb keeps only in-frame clonotypes and omits some of them. The profile shows 21,000 or so clones, approximately 87% of them singletons. Sequenced material: PBMCs, taken before any cancer treatment. The rearrangement joins TRBV7-9 to TRBJ1-3; no firm D call. This receptor was obtained from a woman aged 35 to 70 with stage II squamous cell lung carcinoma. The CDR3 spells CASSLGSGLDTIYF. In DNA form, the CDR3 reads TGTGCCAGCAGCTTAGGCTCCGGGCTGGACACCATATATTTT.